Below are 13 T cell receptor beta chains sequenced from a single sample in a study of blood T cell repertoires in COVID-19. The table came from immunoSEQ multiplex PCR; TCRdb's copy has only in-frame clones and leaves some out. The sample consists of 250,000 or so clones, roughly 87% of them appearing once. The source material was peripheral blood. The source of these receptors is a woman in her 30s with acute or convalescent COVID-19.

The chain combines TRBV18 with TRBJ1-3; a possible D gene is TRBD1 (6 bases). The CDR3 consists of 18 residues. The germline gives CDR1 KGHSH, CDR2 LQKENI. Trimming pared 0 bases from V and 4 bases from J, leaving 19 bases between. The CDR3 region has the DNA TGTGCCAGCTCACCACCTGGGAGGGACACGCTAGGGGGAAACACCATATATTTT. Its protein is CASSPPGRDTLGGNTIYF.

The chain uses TRBV19 and TRBJ2-1; tentative D call: TRBD1 (6 bases). Germline V gene sequence: CDR1 LNHDA, CDR2 SQIVND (reference sequence). Trimming cost V 5 bases and J 9 bases, with 14 bases left between them. This CDR3 has 13 residues. CDR3 bases: TGTGCCAGTAGTGGGGGCCAGGTGGGTGAGCAGTTCTTC. Translating it yields CASSGGQVGEQFF.

The DNA of the CDR3 is TGTGCCACCAGCAGCGAGAGGAGGGCCGAGCAGTACTTC. Translating it yields CATSSERRAEQYF. The genes are TRBV15 and TRBJ2-7, with D maybe TRBD2 (6 bases). There are 13 residues in the CDR3. With 3 bases removed from V and 6 bases from J, the gap between germline ends came to 12 bases. The germline V gene has CDR1 LNHNV and CDR2 YYDKDF (reference sequence).

The count of this clone is one. The chain uses TRBV5-1 and TRBJ2-7; D is unresolved. Germline V CDR1 and CDR2: SGHRS, YFSETQ. The CDR3 covers 13 residues. Deletions cut 4 bases from V and 5 bases from J, with 13 bases between. The CDR3 sequence is CASSPQVSHEQYF. The DNA for the CDR3 is TGCGCCAGCAGCCCCCAGGTTTCCCACGAGCAGTACTTC.

This clone was counted once. V is TRBV2 and J is TRBJ2-1; 14 nucleotides align to TRBD2. CDR3 size: 18 residues. Per germline, CDR1 SNHLY and CDR2 FYNNEI. The V gene end was trimmed by 4 bases and the J gene end by 0 bases; junction bases not matched to a gene: 5. In DNA form, the CDR3 reads TGTGCCAGCAGTGGGACTAGCGGGAGGAAGAGCTCCTACAATGAGCAGTTCTTC. As protein: CASSGTSGRKSSYNEQFF.

This clone occurred once. The V call is TRBV6-6, the J call TRBJ1-5; no reliable D call. CDR1 is MNHNY, CDR2 SVGAGI, per germline (reference sequence). The V end was cut by 6 bases, the J end by 6 bases, with 6 bases between. The CDR3 has 11 amino acids. The chain's CDR3 is CASRSSQPQHF. In DNA, the CDR3 is TGTGCCAGCAGATCCAGTCAGCCCCAGCATTTT.

This sequence joins TRBV9 and TRBJ1-1, with D perhaps matching TRBD1 (5 bases). CDR3 length equals 16 residues. Germline V lookup: CDR1 SGDLS, CDR2 YYNGEE. The V gene lost 0 bases and the J gene lost 2 bases, with 14 bases spanning the gap. The CDR3 sequence: CASSVVPAGTNTEAFF. The DNA for the CDR3 is TGTGCCAGCAGCGTAGTCCCGGCGGGGACTAACACTGAAGCTTTCTTT.

The chain combines TRBV14 with TRBJ2-7, with D hard to call. Germline V gene data show CDR1 as SGHDN and CDR2 as FVKESK. The V and J ends lost 1 base and 5 bases respectively, with 6 bases between them. The CDR3 loop spans 12 amino acids. CDR3 coding DNA: TGTGCCAGCAGCCAAGTTTTCGACGAGCAGTACTTC. Protein product: CASSQVFDEQYF.

The rearrangement joins TRBV20-1 to TRBJ2-7; the D gene is possibly TRBD1 (5 bases). Germline CDR1 and CDR2: DFQATT and SNEGSKA (reference sequence). This CDR3 has 13 amino acids. Trimming took off 3 bases at V and 3 bases at J, with 12 bases between the two ends. CDR3 nucleotides: TGCAGTGCTAGTGTGGGGCGGCTCTACGAGCAGTACTTC. This codes for CSASVGRLYEQYF.

The J gene is TRBJ2-3, the V gene TRBV5-4, with TRBD2 as a possible D gene (6 bases). V was pared by 1 base and J by 0 bases, with 15 bases between. CDR3 length: 17 amino acids. Germline CDR1 and CDR2: SGHNT and YYREEE (reference sequence). CDR3 sequence reads: CASSLPGREASTDTQYF. CDR3 coding DNA: TGTGCCAGCAGCTTGCCGGGGCGGGAAGCTAGCACAGATACGCAGTATTTT.

The count of this clone is one. The V gene is TRBV6-2 or TRBV6-3, the J gene TRBJ1-4; D is ambiguous. V was shortened by 5 bases and J by 8 bases, with 12 bases between the two germline ends. From germline, CDR1 is MNHEY and CDR2 SVGEGT. The CDR3 is 13 residues long. This chain's CDR3 is CASSPAEEEKLFF. In DNA form, the CDR3 reads TGTGCCAGCAGTCCCGCCGAGGAAGAAAAACTGTTTTTT.

The chain couples TRBV7-2 to TRBJ2-2; D is uncertain. The CDR3 totals 15 residues. With 1 base removed from V and 1 base from J, the gap between germline ends came to 7 bases. Germline assignment: CDR1 SGHTA and CDR2 FQGNSA. The CDR3 loop is CASSLGIRNTGELFF. CDR3 bases: TGTGCCAGCAGCTTAGGAATTAGGAACACCGGGGAGCTGTTTTTT.

CDR3 region: CASSMGGTVSNQPQHF. CDR3 DNA sequence: TGTGCCAGTAGTATGGGGGGGACGGTTAGCAATCAGCCCCAGCATTTT. This chain uses TRBV19 with TRBJ1-5; possible D gene TRBD1, 5 bases. Per germline, CDR1 LNHDA and CDR2 SQIVND (reference sequence). CDR3 length equals 16 residues. Trimming left V 3 bases short and J 0 bases short, with 12 bases between. The variable domain in full, with the rest retrieved from reference TRBV19 and TRBJ1-5, is DGGITQSPKYLFRKEGQNVTLSCEQNLNHDAMYWYRQDPGQGLRLIYYSQIVNDFQKGDIAEGYSVSREKKESFPLTVTSAQKNPTAFYLCASSMGGTVSNQPQHFGDGTRLSIL.